This TCR beta chain is from a study of identical twins (dated by TCRdb to 2016 to 2017). At the level of the whole study: To test whether fetal clonotypes persist, this study deep-sequenced TCR alpha and beta repertoires from monozygotic twins, from unrelated adults of various ages, and from cord blood. To rule out contamination, the twin experiments were replicated at different times with different library preparation protocols.

All donors were healthy Caucasians. Three pairs of female monozygotic twins, all aged roughly 18 to 30 years, made up the twin cohort. Peripheral blood mononuclear cells were the source from which RNA for the TCR libraries was isolated. Libraries came from 5' RACE. For sequencing, an Illumina HiSeq 2000 was employed. A universal primer binding site was introduced by template switching, and a unique molecular identifier was present in the final cDNA, enabling accurate counting of TCR cDNA molecules. First-strand cDNA for TCR alpha and beta chains was synthesized from specific primers in the conserved constant-segment region. To control for contamination, every cDNA library was double barcoded, receiving both a SMART-Mk sample barcode and Illumina barcodes. TruSeq adapter sequences, together with Illumina sample barcodes, were added in two successive PCR steps. The TCR alpha and beta cDNA libraries were sequenced on the Illumina HiSeq platform using custom primers. As for how the authors treated the data: Unique molecular identifiers were extracted from raw reads with MiGEC, and CDR3 positions were determined with MiXCR. For each individual, recombination models were inferred using an EM algorithm with the repgenHMM and IGoR tools. The analysis of shared clonotypes was done with the tcR package in R, with sharing normalized by the product of cloneset sizes. To study raw recombination without the effects of thymic and clonal selection, out-of-frame nonproductive sequences were analyzed. TCRdb applied fastp at Q25 and MiXCR to the public reads, then kept only in-frame beta chains. Entries that share a CDR3 protein sequence are merged under the most common genes and DNA. The V and J calls, along with clone size, are taken from TCRdb and not from the paper's own processing. For this sample the table gives over 550,000 distinct CDR3 sequences, of which about 7.1% were detected only once. Roughly 1.6% of the sample rests with the top ten.

V loses 8 bases, J loses 8 bases, and the germline ends lie 15 bases apart. The CDR3 measures 12 amino acids from cysteine to phenylalanine. The sequence is cut down to CDR3 DNA, 36 bases in frame from base 1. This clonotype showed up just a few times. What this receptor recognizes is not known. There are no base qualities to consult, and no much larger clone falls within one base. Study-level results and caveats: Conclusions relied on cross-sectional statistical analysis, since the same donors could not be followed over many years. Fewer insertions were carried by abundant cord blood beta clonotypes; a weaker similar trend was observed in young adult naive repertoires, while no such trend was observed in memory repertoires. Recombination models systematically underestimated out-of-frame TCR alpha sharing in monozygotic twins but agreed with sharing between unrelated individuals. Invariant T cells such as MAIT and iNKT could partly confound zero-insertion analyses, although diverse VJ usage argued against such confounding for most clonotypes. The excess sharing between twins in beta out-of-frame sequences was weaker because fewer shared sequences reduced the signal-to-noise ratio. Compared with coincidental sharing between unrelated individuals, out-of-frame TCR alpha sequences shared between twins had an excess of sequences with low generation probability.

These same records also appear under a second study, on yellow fever vaccine responses in identical twins. Per that second paper: The authors reported that the T cell response to vaccination in identical twins appeared partly convergent and partly personalized. The study precisely tracked vaccine-responding T cell clones in identical twins.

What was sequenced was PBMCs. The source is a woman younger than 30 in good health. In this chain, TRBV12-3 or TRBV12-4 is recombined with TRBJ1-2; the D gene is perhaps TRBD1, from 6 matching bases. This receptor carries the CDR3 CASLEGVDGYTF. The sequenced DNA: TGTGCCAGCCTCGAGGGGGTGGACGGCTACACCTTC.